This T cell receptor (beta chain) was sequenced for a study of patients and donors after allogeneic stem cell transplantation. This CDR3 comprises 14 residues. Trimming took 1 base from V and 8 from J, leaving 11 bases between them. The germline gives CDR1 LGHNA, CDR2 YNFKEQ. There are many counts of this clonotype. TCRdb fed the RT-PCR reads into MiXCR, producing one record per CDR3 protein. The sample lists around 170,000 distinct CDR3 sequences, approximately 25% occurring once. This clonotype was sampled from a human donor who was either an allogeneic HSCT recipient or a stem cell or donor lymphocyte infusion donor (not recorded which). It is not recorded whose cells these are; they may come from a transplant donor. V gene TRBV4-2 combines with J gene TRBJ1-4; D is perhaps TRBD1 (5 bases). Specimen: blood, either unsorted or a sorted T cell fraction (not recorded which). In DNA form, the CDR3 reads TGTGCCAGCAGCCAAGGGGGCAGGGCCGAAAAACTGTTTTTT. Amino acid sequence: CASSQGGRAEKLFF.